This T cell receptor beta chain was captured by sequencing in a study of OX40 agonist ivuxolimab in advanced cancers. At the level of the study: Aged roughly 20 to 79 with a mean of around 60 years, they were under 85% male.

The CDR3 runs to 16 residues. In germline, CDR1 is MRHNA, CDR2 SNTAGT. Unmatched junction bases numbered 3, after V lost 0 bases and J lost 7 bases. Study-wide findings and caveats: There were, on average, more expanded clones in CD8+ T cells than in CD4+.

Turning to this clone: As yet, its antigen is unknown.

TCRdb's copy holds only in-frame clones and misses some; the assay was immunoSEQ multiplex PCR. The sample holds 48,000 or so clones, around 90% seen once. Blood sampling took place at baseline, cycle 4 day 1, and cycle 7 day 1. The origin of this receptor is an adult with an advanced solid tumor such as melanoma, head and neck, liver or kidney cancer. This sample comprised CD4+ or CD8+ T cells sorted from blood, obtained in a trial of the OX40 agonist ivuxolimab. The chain recombines TRBV6-4 with TRBJ2-1; TRBD2 matches at 13 bases. CDR3 nucleotide sequence: TGTGCCAGCAGTGACTCCGGGACTAGCGGGGCTAATGAGCAGTTCTTC. Translated, it gives CASSDSGTSGANEQFF.